This T cell receptor (beta chain) stems from a study of tumor and adjacent non-tumor tissue in lung cancer. As for the study in general: Each sample yielded millions of productive TCRbeta reads on average. Findings and caveats of the study: In normal lung, the top 100 clones were significantly more dominant than in tumor.

CDR1 and CDR2 (germline): DFQATT, SNEGSKA (reference sequence). V was pared by 3 bases and J by 0 bases, with 2 bases of the junction left unmatched. The CDR3 is 13 residues long. The library came from three nested PCR rounds adapted from ARM-PCR protocols. TCRdb called the multiplex PCR reads again in MiXCR, with one record for every CDR3 protein. The table includes 90,000 or so distinct CDR3 sequences, around 57% detected once. For this clonotype: The antigen is not known. The conserved phenylalanine or tryptophan normally closing the CDR3 is absent here, so this likely arose from a read error.

No cell sorting was done before RNA was extracted from the tissue. Chemotherapy-naive patients with new lung cancer underwent thoracic surgery in China, August–late 2014. Sequencing was carried out using lung tumor tissue. The chain couples TRBV20-1 to TRBJ2-7; 7 positions agree with TRBD2. The receptor was isolated from a man in his sixties or seventies with non-small cell lung cancer. The CDR3 protein is CSASGGSSYEQYL. The CDR3 coding sequence is TGCAGTGCTAGCGGGGGGAGCTCCTACGAGCAGTACTTA.